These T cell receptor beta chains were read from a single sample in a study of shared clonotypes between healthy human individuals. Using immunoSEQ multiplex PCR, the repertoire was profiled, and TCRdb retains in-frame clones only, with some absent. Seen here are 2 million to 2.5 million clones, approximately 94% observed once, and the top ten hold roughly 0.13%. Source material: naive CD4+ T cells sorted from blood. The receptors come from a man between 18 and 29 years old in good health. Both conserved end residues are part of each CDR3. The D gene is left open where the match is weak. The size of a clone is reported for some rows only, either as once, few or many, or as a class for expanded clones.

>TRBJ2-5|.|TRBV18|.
CASSPRTLQETQYF
TGTGCCAGCTCACCAAGGACATTGCAAGAGACCCAGTACTTC
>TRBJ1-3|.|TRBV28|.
CASSFSRSGNTIYF
TGTGCCAGCAGTTTTTCACGCTCTGGAAACACCATATATTTT
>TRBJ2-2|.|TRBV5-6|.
CASSLGQVSSGELFF
TGTGCCAGCAGCTTGGGACAGGTTTCCAGCGGGGAGCTGTTTTTT
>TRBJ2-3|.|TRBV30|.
CAWSSGQVTQYF
TGTGCCTGGAGTTCAGGGCAGGTGACGCAGTATTTT
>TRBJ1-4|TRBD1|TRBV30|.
CAWSVHGTGAGEKLFF
TGTGCCTGGAGTGTACATGGGACAGGGGCTGGGGAAAAACTGTTTTTT
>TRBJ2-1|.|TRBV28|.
CASGGSSLYNEQFF
TGTGCCAGCGGGGGCAGTTCCCTTTACAATGAGCAGTTCTTC
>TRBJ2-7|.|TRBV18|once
CASSPPGQGGFEQYF
TGTGCCAGCTCTCCACCGGGGCAGGGGGGCTTCGAGCAGTACTTC
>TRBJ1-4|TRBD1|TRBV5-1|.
CASSADDRGYGEKLFF
TGCGCCAGCAGCGCCGACGACAGGGGATACGGTGAAAAACTGTTTTTT
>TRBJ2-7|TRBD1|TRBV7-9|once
CASSPGTAF
TGTGCCAGCAGCCCTGGGACAGCCTTC
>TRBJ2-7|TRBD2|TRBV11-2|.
CASSISGTTYEQYF
TGTGCCAGCAGCATTAGCGGGACCACCTACGAGCAGTACTTC
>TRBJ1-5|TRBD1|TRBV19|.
CASSITGGSNQPQHF
TGTGCCAGTAGTATAACAGGGGGCAGCAATCAGCCCCAGCATTTT
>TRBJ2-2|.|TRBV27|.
CASSFTGTVNTGELFF
TGTGCCAGCAGTTTTACCGGGACGGTGAACACCGGGGAGCTGTTTTTT
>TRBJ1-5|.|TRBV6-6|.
CASSYGQNNQPQHF
TGTGCCAGCAGTTACGGACAGAACAATCAGCCCCAGCATTTT
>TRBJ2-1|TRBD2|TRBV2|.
CASSGGTSGYNEQFF
TGTGCCAGCAGTGGTGGGACTAGCGGATACAATGAGCAGTTCTTC
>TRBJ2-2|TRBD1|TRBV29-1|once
CSVRDRNTGELFF
TGCAGCGTCCGGGACAGGAACACCGGGGAGCTGTTTTTT
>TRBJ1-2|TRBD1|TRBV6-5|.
CASSRGQGATGYTF
TGTGCCAGCAGCCGCGGACAGGGAGCTACTGGCTACACCTTC
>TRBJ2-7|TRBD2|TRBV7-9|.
CASSFLAGGSYEQYF
TGTGCCAGCAGCTTTTTAGCGGGAGGGTCCTACGAGCAGTACTTC
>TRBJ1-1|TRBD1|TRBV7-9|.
CASSSDRGQNTEAFF
TGTGCCAGCAGCTCCGACAGGGGGCAGAACACTGAAGCTTTCTTT